These T cell receptor beta chains were read from a single sample in a study of T cells after yellow fever vaccination. Each CDR3 protein is one row after TCRdb ran MiXCR on the 5' RACE reads. The sample holds nearly 300,000 distinct CDR3 sequences, roughly 8.7% seen once. The specimen comprised CD4+ T cells sorted from PBMCs, sampled 5 days after the yellow fever booster vaccination. Receptor source: a man in his late teens or twenties who received the YFV17D yellow fever vaccine. The CDR3 runs from the conserved cysteine through the conserved F or W. The D gene is left open where the match is weak. Clone size, where shown, is once, few, many, or a class for clones that have expanded.

CDR3 protein,CDR3 DNA,clone size,D gene,J gene,V gene
CASSPYLTGDTEAFF,TGTGCCAGCAGTCCATACCTTACGGGAGACACTGAAGCTTTCTTT,.,.,TRBJ1-1,TRBV27
CATSRDPEVTEAFF,TGTGCCACCAGCAGAGACCCCGAAGTCACTGAAGCTTTCTTT,.,.,TRBJ1-1,TRBV15
CASSLVGTGVRKGNTEAFF,TGCGCCAGCAGCTTGGTAGGGACAGGGGTGCGAAAGGGGAACACTGAAGCTTTCTTT,many,TRBD1,TRBJ1-1,TRBV5-1
CASSVGTSRVGTEAFF,TGTGCCAGCAGCGTAGGAACAAGCCGTGTGGGCACTGAAGCTTTCTTT,.,.,TRBJ1-1,TRBV9
CASSLRGVKQGSYNEQFF,TGTGCCAGCAGCTTACGTGGGGTGAAACAGGGCTCCTACAATGAGCAGTTCTTC,many,.,TRBJ2-1,TRBV7-3
CSARRREETQYF,TGCAGTGCGAGACGGAGGGAAGAGACCCAGTACTTC,.,.,TRBJ2-5,TRBV20-1
CASSLTGANVLTF,TGTGCCAGCAGCTTAACCGGGGCCAACGTCCTGACTTTC,few,.,TRBJ2-6,TRBV7-2
CASSIIQETQYF,TGCGCCAGCAGCATCATCCAAGAGACCCAGTACTTC,many,.,TRBJ2-5,TRBV5-1
CASSLASKAQYF,TGTGCCAGCAGCTTAGCCTCTAAGGCGCAGTATTTT,many,.,TRBJ2-3,TRBV7-2
CASSIARQSYGYTF,TGTGCCAGTAGTATAGCTCGACAGTCCTATGGCTACACCTTC,.,.,TRBJ1-2,TRBV19
CASSEYQGASYNEQFF,TGTGCCAGCTCAGAATATCAGGGGGCATCCTACAATGAGCAGTTCTTC,.,TRBD1,TRBJ2-1,TRBV18
CASSRPSGANTGELFF,TGTGCCAGCAGCCGCCCCTCGGGGGCCAACACCGGGGAGCTGTTTTTT,.,.,TRBJ2-2,TRBV5-6
CASVRNDRGNSPLHF,TGTGCCAGCGTACGAAACGATAGGGGGAATTCACCCCTCCACTTT,few,.,TRBJ1-6,TRBV7-9
CASSLDSGYTF,TGCGCCAGCAGCTTGGACAGTGGCTACACCTTC,many,.,TRBJ1-2,TRBV5-1
CASSQERGVLQYF,TGTGCCAGCAGCCAGGAGCGGGGGGTTTTGCAGTATTTT,.,TRBD2,TRBJ2-3,TRBV7-2
CANGQGYGYTF,TGTGCCAATGGACAGGGGTATGGCTACACCTTC,.,TRBD1,TRBJ1-2,TRBV11-3
CATLELETQYF,TGTGCCACCCTCGAACTGGAGACCCAGTACTTC,few,.,TRBJ2-5,TRBV28
CSARVSTTYEQYF,TGCAGTGCTAGAGTCAGCACCACCTACGAGCAGTACTTC,many,.,TRBJ2-7,TRBV20-1
CASSSPPGGEKLFF,TGTGCCAGCAGCTCACCCCCGGGCGGGGAAAAACTGTTTTTT,.,.,TRBJ1-4,TRBV9
CASSQGRGREGFYEQYF,TGTGCCAGCAGCCAAGGACGGGGGAGGGAGGGTTTCTACGAGCAGTACTTC,.,TRBD2,TRBJ2-7,TRBV3-1
CASSPTSGDGYEQYF,TGTGCCAGCTCACCGACTAGCGGGGACGGCTACGAGCAGTACTTC,.,TRBD2,TRBJ2-7,TRBV18
CASSDLPTTQRQHF,TGTGCCAGCAGTGACCTTCCAACAACTCAGCGCCAGCATTTT,.,.,TRBJ1-5,TRBV6-2/TRBV6-3
CASSPRGGESTDTQYF,TGTGCCAGCAGCCCCAGAGGCGGGGAAAGCACAGATACGCAGTATTTT,.,.,TRBJ2-3,TRBV7-9
CASSPQTSGGADEQFF,TGTGCCAGCAGCCCTCAGACTAGCGGGGGGGCGGATGAGCAGTTCTTC,few,TRBD2,TRBJ2-1,TRBV4-2
CASSQIMVHSPLHF,TGCGCCAGCAGCCAAATAATGGTCCATTCACCCCTCCACTTT,few,.,TRBJ1-6,TRBV4-3
CASSQDAVGREQFF,TGTGCCAGCAGCCAAGATGCGGTAGGGAGGGAGCAGTTCTTC,few,.,TRBJ2-1,TRBV3-1
CAIRGQNYGYTF,TGTGCCATCAGGGGGCAGAACTATGGCTACACCTTC,.,TRBD1,TRBJ1-2,TRBV6-5
CASSLAGQMYEQYF,TGCGCCAGCAGCTTGGCAGGACAGATGTACGAGCAGTACTTC,few,.,TRBJ2-7,TRBV5-1
CATSASTNTGELFF,TGCGCCACCTCGGCCTCGACGAACACCGGGGAGCTGTTTTTT,few,.,TRBJ2-2,TRBV5-1
CASSPKAASSGNTIYF,TGTGCCAGCAGCCCCAAGGCGGCGAGCTCTGGAAACACCATATATTTT,.,.,TRBJ1-3,TRBV7-9
CASSLLPGPSTDTQYF,TGTGCCAGCAGCCTCCTCCCGGGACCGTCCACAGATACGCAGTATTTT,few,.,TRBJ2-3,TRBV11-1
CASTASGGADTQYF,TGTGCCAGCACCGCTAGCGGGGGGGCAGATACGCAGTATTTT,.,TRBD2,TRBJ2-3,TRBV6-5
CASSGGGQGSYNEQFF,TGTGCCAGCAGCGGGGGGGGACAGGGTTCCTACAATGAGCAGTTCTTC,few,TRBD1,TRBJ2-1,TRBV5-4
CAISDPYTGDQNYGYTF,TGTGCCATCAGTGACCCTTATACAGGAGATCAAAACTATGGCTACACCTTC,many,.,TRBJ1-2,TRBV10-3
CASSLASGVGDTQYF,TGTGCCAGCAGCTTGGCTAGCGGGGTTGGAGATACGCAGTATTTT,.,TRBD2,TRBJ2-3,TRBV7-6
CASSPYRGDGGQPQHF,TGTGCCAGTAGCCCCTATCGAGGAGACGGGGGTCAGCCCCAGCATTTT,.,.,TRBJ1-5,TRBV19
CATSDFARDTGELFF,TGTGCCACCAGTGATTTTGCCAGGGACACCGGGGAGCTGTTTTTT,few,.,TRBJ2-2,TRBV24-1
CASSTPGTRMHEQFF,TGTGCCAGCAGTACCCCCGGGACTAGAATGCATGAGCAGTTCTTC,few,TRBD2,TRBJ2-1,TRBV7-3
CASSLPLDLYNEQFF,TGCGCCAGCAGTTTACCCCTGGACCTTTACAATGAGCAGTTCTTC,.,.,TRBJ2-1,TRBV5-1
CSANPGAYSNQPQHF,TGCAGTGCTAATCCAGGGGCCTATAGCAATCAGCCCCAGCATTTT,.,.,TRBJ1-5,TRBV20-1
CASSQDIRPGQNEAFF,TGTGCCAGCAGCCAAGATATCAGGCCAGGACAAAATGAAGCTTTCTTT,few,.,TRBJ1-1,TRBV4-2
CATGGPNYGYTF,TGTGCCACAGGGGGCCCTAACTATGGCTACACCTTC,few,TRBD1,TRBJ1-2,TRBV24-1
CASSLQLAGAYNEQFF,TGCGCCAGCAGCTTGCAGCTAGCGGGAGCTTACAATGAGCAGTTCTTC,few,TRBD2,TRBJ2-1,TRBV5-1
CASSQDSTHRASYGYTF,TGTGCCAGCAGCCAAGATTCAACCCACAGGGCCTCGTATGGCTACACCTTC,few,.,TRBJ1-2,TRBV4-2
CASSQHSSPYGYTF,TGCGCCAGCAGCCAACACTCTTCCCCCTATGGCTACACCTTC,many,.,TRBJ1-2,TRBV4-3
CASSVPRGRGANVLTF,TGTGCCAGCAGCGTGCCCAGGGGTCGGGGGGCCAACGTCCTGACTTTC,few,.,TRBJ2-6,TRBV9